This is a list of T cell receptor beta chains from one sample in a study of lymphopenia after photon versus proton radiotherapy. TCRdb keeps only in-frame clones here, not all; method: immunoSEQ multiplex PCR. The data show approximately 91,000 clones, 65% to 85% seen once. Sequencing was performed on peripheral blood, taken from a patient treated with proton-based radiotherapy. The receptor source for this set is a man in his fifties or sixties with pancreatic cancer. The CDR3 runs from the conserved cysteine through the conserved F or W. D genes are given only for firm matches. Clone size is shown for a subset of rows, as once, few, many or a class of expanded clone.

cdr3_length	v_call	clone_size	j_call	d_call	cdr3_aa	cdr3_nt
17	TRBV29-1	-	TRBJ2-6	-	CSVAGRDRSSGANVLTF	TGCAGCGTTGCGGGAAGGGACCGAAGCTCTGGGGCCAACGTCCTGACTTTC
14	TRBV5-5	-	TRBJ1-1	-	CASSSTVRNTEAFF	TGTGCCAGCAGCTCGACAGTGCGGAACACTGAAGCTTTCTTT
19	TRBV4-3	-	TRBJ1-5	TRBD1	CASSQDVWGQTRSNQPQHF	TGCGCCAGCAGCCAAGACGTTTGGGGACAGACTCGTAGCAATCAGCCCCAGCATTTT
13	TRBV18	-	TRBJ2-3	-	CASSPSAADTQYF	TGTGCCAGCTCACCTAGCGCAGCAGATACGCAGTATTTT
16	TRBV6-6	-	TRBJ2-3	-	CASSLPTGSGTDTQYF	TGTGCCAGCAGTCTCCCCACAGGTTCCGGCACAGATACGCAGTATTTT
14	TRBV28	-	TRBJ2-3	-	CASSLRGKTDTQYF	TGTGCCAGCAGTCTCAGGGGAAAGACAGATACGCAGTATTTT
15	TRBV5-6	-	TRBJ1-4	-	CASSAGRRVGEKLFF	TGTGCCAGCAGCGCGGGACGCCGCGTTGGTGAAAAACTGTTTTTT
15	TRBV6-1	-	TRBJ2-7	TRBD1	CASTLTRGQRYEQYF	TGTGCCAGCACCCTGACCAGGGGGCAACGCTACGAGCAGTACTTC
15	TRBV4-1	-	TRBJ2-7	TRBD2	CASSPGLTGGYEQYF	TGCGCCAGCAGCCCAGGACTAACGGGAGGGTACGAGCAGTACTTC
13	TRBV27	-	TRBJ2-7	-	CASRSSGRDEQYF	TGTGCCAGCAGATCGTCAGGTCGCGACGAGCAGTACTTC
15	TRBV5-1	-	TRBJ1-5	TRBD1	CASSFFRDRNQPQHF	TGCGCCAGCAGCTTTTTCCGGGACAGAAATCAGCCCCAGCATTTT
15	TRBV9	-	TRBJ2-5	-	CASSPEGGRSETQYF	TGTGCCAGCAGCCCAGAGGGGGGGAGGTCAGAGACCCAGTACTTC
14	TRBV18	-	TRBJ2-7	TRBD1	CASSLSGQGGEQYF	TGTGCCAGCTCACTCTCGGGACAGGGAGGCGAGCAGTACTTC
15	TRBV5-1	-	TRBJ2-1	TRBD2	CASSHGTKGPDEQFF	TGCGCCAGCAGCCACGGGACTAAAGGACCCGATGAGCAGTTCTTC
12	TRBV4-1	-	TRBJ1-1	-	CASSQSQTKAFF	TGCGCCAGCAGCCAGTCACAGACAAAAGCTTTCTTT
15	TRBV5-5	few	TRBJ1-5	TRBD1	CASSLEQGYNQPQHF	TGTGCCAGCAGCTTGGAACAGGGGTATAATCAGCCCCAGCATTTT
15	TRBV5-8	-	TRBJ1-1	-	CASSRGQFIDTEAFF	TGTGCCAGCAGCCGAGGACAGTTTATAGACACTGAAGCTTTCTTT
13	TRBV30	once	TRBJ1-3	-	CAWQPVDGNTIYF	TGTGCCTGGCAGCCAGTCGATGGAAACACCATATATTTT
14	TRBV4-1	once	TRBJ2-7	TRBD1	CASSPDRVPYEQYF	TGCGCCAGCAGCCCCGACAGGGTACCCTACGAGCAGTACTTC
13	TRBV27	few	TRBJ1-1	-	CASSPRIRTEAFF	TGTGCCAGCAGTCCACGTATCCGAACTGAAGCTTTCTTT
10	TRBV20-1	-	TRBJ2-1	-	CSASKNEQFF	TGCAGTGCTAGTAAAAATGAGCAGTTCTTC
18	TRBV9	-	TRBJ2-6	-	CASSVVAGSFSGANVLTF	TGTGCCAGCAGCGTTGTTGCAGGAAGTTTTTCCGGGGCCAACGTCCTGACTTTC
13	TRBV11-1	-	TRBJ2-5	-	CASSFSYQETQYF	TGTGCCAGCAGCTTTAGCTACCAAGAGACCCAGTACTTC
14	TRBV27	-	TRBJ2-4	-	CASSSSYAKNIQYF	TGTGCCAGCAGTTCTAGCTACGCCAAAAACATTCAGTACTTC
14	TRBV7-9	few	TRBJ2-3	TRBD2	CATEAGFTTDTQYF	TGTGCCACCGAAGCGGGATTTACCACAGATACGCAGTATTTT
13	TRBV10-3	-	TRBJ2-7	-	CAISERNLYEQYF	TGTGCCATCAGTGAGCGTAATCTCTACGAGCAGTACTTC
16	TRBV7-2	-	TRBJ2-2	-	CASSLTGLAVAGELFF	TGTGCCAGCAGCCTTACAGGGCTAGCAGTAGCCGGGGAGCTGTTTTTT
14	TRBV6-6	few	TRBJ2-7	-	CASSPNTQNYEQYF	TGTGCCAGCAGCCCTAACACACAGAACTACGAGCAGTACTTC
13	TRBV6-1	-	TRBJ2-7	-	CAIRDPNQYEQYF	TGTGCCATCCGGGATCCCAACCAATACGAGCAGTACTTC
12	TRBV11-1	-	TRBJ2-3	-	CASSSTTDTQYF	TGTGCCAGCAGCTCTACCACAGATACGCAGTATTTT
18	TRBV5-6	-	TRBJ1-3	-	CASSLSNRRADSGNTIYF	TGTGCCAGCAGCTTGTCCAACCGACGGGCAGATTCTGGAAACACCATATATTTT
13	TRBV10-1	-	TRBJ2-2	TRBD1	CASSSRTGSELFF	TGCGCCAGCAGTAGCAGGACAGGGTCGGAGCTGTTTTTT
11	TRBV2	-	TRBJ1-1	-	CASSADGVPSF	TGTGCCAGCAGTGCAGACGGGGTACCTTCCTTT
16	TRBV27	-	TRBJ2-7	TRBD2	CASSSRRLAGGTEQYF	TGTGCCAGCAGCTCCCGGAGACTAGCGGGAGGGACCGAGCAGTACTTC
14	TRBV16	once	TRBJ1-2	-	CASSQSSVNYGYTF	TGTGCCAGCAGCCAATCCTCGGTTAACTATGGCTACACCTTC
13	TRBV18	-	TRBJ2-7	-	CASSSDKYYEQYF	TGTGCCAGCTCATCGGACAAGTACTACGAGCAGTACTTC
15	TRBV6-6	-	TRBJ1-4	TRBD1	CASSYDRGTNEKLFF	TGTGCCAGCAGTTACGACAGGGGAACTAATGAAAAACTGTTTTTT
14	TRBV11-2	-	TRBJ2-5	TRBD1	CASSSDRGLETQYF	TGTGCCAGCAGCTCGGACAGGGGGCTGGAGACCCAGTACTTC
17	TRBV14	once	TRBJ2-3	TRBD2	CASSHPTSGRYTDTQYF	TGTGCCAGCAGCCACCCGACTAGCGGGCGGTACACAGATACGCAGTATTTT